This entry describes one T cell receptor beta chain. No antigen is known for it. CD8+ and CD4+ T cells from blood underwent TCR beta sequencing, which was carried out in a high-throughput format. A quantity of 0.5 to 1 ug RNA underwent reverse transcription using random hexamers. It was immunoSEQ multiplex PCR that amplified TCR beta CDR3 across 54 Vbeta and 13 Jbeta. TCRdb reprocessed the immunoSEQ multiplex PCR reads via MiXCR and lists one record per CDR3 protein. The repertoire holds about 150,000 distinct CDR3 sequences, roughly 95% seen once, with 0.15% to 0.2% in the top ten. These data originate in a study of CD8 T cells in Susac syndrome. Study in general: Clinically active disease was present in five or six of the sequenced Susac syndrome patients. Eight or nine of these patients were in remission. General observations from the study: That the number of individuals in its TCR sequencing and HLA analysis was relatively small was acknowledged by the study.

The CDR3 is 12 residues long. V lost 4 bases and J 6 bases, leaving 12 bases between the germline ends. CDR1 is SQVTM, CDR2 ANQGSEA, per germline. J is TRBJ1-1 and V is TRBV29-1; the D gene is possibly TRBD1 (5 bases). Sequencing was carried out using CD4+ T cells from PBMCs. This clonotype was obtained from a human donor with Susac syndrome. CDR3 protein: CSVGRELPEAFF. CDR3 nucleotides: TGCAGCGTTGGCAGGGAACTTCCTGAAGCTTTCTTT. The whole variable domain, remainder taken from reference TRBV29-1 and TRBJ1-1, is SAVISQKPSRDICQRGTSLTIQCQVDSQVTMMFWYRQQPGQSLTLIATANQGSEATYESGFVIDKFPISRPNLTFSTLTVSNMSPEDSSIYLCSVGRELPEAFFGQGTRLTVV.